Each of the 30 T cell receptor beta chains below was sequenced from the same sample in a study of Graves' ophthalmopathy and Graves' hyperthyroidism. RNA served as the template for amplifying TCR beta CDR3 regions. RT-PCR with HTBI primers came first, then second-round multiplex PCR. MiXCR, run by TCRdb on the multiplex PCR reads, gives a single entry per CDR3 protein. The data show some 520,000 distinct CDR3 sequences, with approximately 14% seen just once and roughly 10% held by the top ten. The source material was blood. The receptors stem from a woman aged 30 to 39 with Graves' ophthalmopathy.

The chain has TRBV6-5 and TRBJ2-7; no clear D gene. Per germline, CDR1 MNHEY and CDR2 SVGAGI. CDR3 length: 13 residues. Trimming stripped 0 bases from V and 5 bases from J, with 8 bases between. The DNA of the CDR3 is TGTGCCAGCAGTTACTCGGGCGTAGACGAGCAGTACTTC. Residues: CASSYSGVDEQYF.

This clonotype was seen at least ten times. This chain joins TRBV2 and TRBJ2-7, with 8 bases identical to TRBD1. The V and J ends lost 6 bases and 2 bases, in that order; junction bases with no gene match: 15. The CDR3 has 17 residues. In germline, CDR1 is SNHLY, CDR2 FYNNEI. The CDR3 sequence: CASRTAGGLLRAYEQYF. In DNA form, the CDR3 reads TGTGCCAGCAGAACGGCAGGGGGCCTCCTTCGTGCCTACGAGCAGTACTTC.

This clonotype appeared many times. This sequence joins TRBV29-1 and TRBJ2-7; TRBD1 aligns across 9 bases. Germline V gene data show CDR1 as SQVTM and CDR2 as ANQGSEA. The CDR3 covers 15 residues. V was pared by 0 bases and J by 6 bases, with 9 bases of the junction left unmatched. This CDR3 reads CSVEDATTGGLEQYF. The CDR3, as DNA: TGCAGCGTTGAAGATGCCACGACAGGGGGTCTCGAGCAGTACTTC.

The table lists this clonotype with a few counts. V usage is TRBV12-3 or TRBV12-4 and J usage is TRBJ2-7; TRBD1 agrees at 7 bases. V shed 7 bases, J shed 2 bases, and the junction held 11 bases outside the gene matches. The CDR3 runs 15 residues. The CDR3 spells CASTPSRGLPYEQYF. The CDR3 nucleotides are TGTGCCAGCACCCCGTCAAGGGGGCTCCCCTACGAGCAGTACTTC.

This clonotype has ten or more counts. The junction and the germline gene differ at one end; a read error may be behind it. The CDR3 protein is CASSSLGGETQYF. DNA for the CDR3: TGTGCTAGCAGCTCCCTGGGGGGCGAGACCCAGTACTTC. The chain carries TRBV7-7 and TRBJ2-5; D may correspond to TRBD1 or TRBD2 (6 bases each). CDR1 is SSHAT, CDR2 FNYEAQ, per germline (reference sequence). The CDR3 covers 13 residues.

This clonotype has at least ten counts. The rearrangement links TRBV11-2 to TRBJ1-1; TRBD1 is a possible D gene (5 bases). Germline CDR1 reads SGHAT; CDR2 reads FQNNGV. Trimming pared 1 base from V and 0 bases from J, leaving 18 bases between. The CDR3 runs to 18 residues. The CDR3: CASSLGTIGTVMNTEAFF. The CDR3 DNA sequence: TGTGCCAGCAGCTTAGGGACGATAGGGACGGTCATGAACACTGAAGCTTTCTTT.

This clonotype was observed at least ten times. V gene TRBV20-1 combines with J gene TRBJ2-7; perhaps TRBD1 as D (5 bases). The CDR3 loop spans 13 amino acids. Germline loops: CDR1 DFQATT, CDR2 SNEGSKA (reference sequence). Trimming cost V 3 bases and J 4 bases, with 13 bases left between them. The CDR3 DNA sequence: TGCAGTGCTAGTGGAGACAGATCTTACGAGCAGTACTTC. Amino acids: CSASGDRSYEQYF.

V usage is TRBV7-8 and J usage is TRBJ2-5, with D possibly being TRBD2 (6 bases). The CDR3 runs 15 residues. V was pared by 4 bases and J by 2 bases, with 14 bases between. Per germline, CDR1 SGHVS and CDR2 FQNEAQ. The CDR3 protein is CASSYGLMRQETQYF. The CDR3 DNA reads TGTGCCAGCAGCTATGGACTAATGCGGCAAGAGACCCAGTACTTC. Supplemented by reference TRBV7-8 and TRBJ2-5, the full variable domain reads GAGVSQSPRYKVAKRGQDVALRCDPISGHVSLFWYQQALGQGPEFLTYFQNEAQLDKSGLPSDRFFAERPEGSVSTLKIQRTQQEDSAVYLCASSYGLMRQETQYFGPGTRLLVL.

The chain employs TRBV12-3 or TRBV12-4 and TRBJ1-6; possibly TRBD1 for D (6 bases). The V end lost 2 bases, the J end lost 3 bases, and 23 bases lay between the germline ends. The CDR3 sequence is 20 residues long. The CDR3 reads CASSLPYRAGAFFYNSPLHF. Here the CDR3 DNA reads TGTGCCAGCAGTTTACCATACCGGGCAGGGGCATTCTTCTATAATTCACCCCTCCACTTT.

This clonotype was observed at least ten times. The J gene is TRBJ1-1, the V gene TRBV13, with no clear D. Germline V CDR1 and CDR2: PRHDT, FYEKMQ (reference sequence). The CDR3 runs to 15 residues. Trimming removed 5 bases at V and 2 bases at J, with 15 bases between. CDR3 region: CASSPSASPNTEAFF. CDR3 sequence (DNA): TGTGCCAGCAGCCCCTCGGCGTCCCCTAACACTGAAGCTTTCTTT.

V usage is TRBV7-2 and J usage is TRBJ2-7; D perhaps matches TRBD1 (5 bases). In germline, CDR1 is SGHTA, CDR2 FQGNSA. The V end lost 3 bases, the J end lost 0 bases, and 12 bases lay between the germline ends. This CDR3 is built from 15 residues. The CDR3 sequence is CASSFQGSSSYEQYF. The CDR3 DNA reads TGTGCCAGCAGCTTTCAGGGTTCATCCTCCTACGAGCAGTACTTC.

This clonotype was seen a handful of times. The chain is built from TRBV11-2 and TRBJ1-3; possibly TRBD1 for D (6 bases). V shed 4 bases and J shed 0 bases, with 10 bases lying between them. The CDR3 loop spans 15 amino acids. Looked up from germline, CDR1 is SGHAT and CDR2 is FQNNGV. The CDR3 sequence is CASSWGQLSGNTIYF. CDR3 bases: TGTGCCAGCAGCTGGGGACAACTCTCTGGAAACACCATATATTTT.

The chain recombines TRBV6-1 with TRBJ1-5; D uncertain. In germline, CDR1 is MNHNS, CDR2 SASEGT. Trimming shortened V by 8 bases and J by 2 bases, and 16 bases separated the two germline ends. The CDR3 covers 15 residues. The CDR3 is CASSPEGIRNQPQHF. CDR3 nucleotide sequence: TGTGCCAGCTCCCCCGAGGGTATACGCAATCAGCCCCAGCATTTT.

Ten or more counts support this clonotype. The chain combines TRBV6-1 with TRBJ1-5; 12 bases fit TRBD1. The CDR3 runs 17 residues. From germline, CDR1 is MNHNS and CDR2 SASEGT. With 6 bases clipped from V and 1 base from J, the junction kept 7 bases outside the gene matches. The DNA for the CDR3 is TGTGCCAGCAGCCCGGGACAGGGGGCTCTGAGCAATCAGCCCCAGCATTTT. This gives the protein CASSPGQGALSNQPQHF.

This clonotype was recorded a few times. The chain couples TRBV20-1 to TRBJ2-5; 9 bases line up with TRBD2. The CDR3 is 15 amino acids. Trimming took 3 bases from V and 0 from J; bases not matched to a gene: 5. Germline CDR1 DFQATT, CDR2 SNEGSKA (reference sequence). The CDR3 region has the DNA TGCAGTGCTAGGAGCGGGGGGTCGTACCAAGAGACCCAGTACTTC. This gives the protein CSARSGGSYQETQYF.

The gene calls are TRBV30 and TRBJ2-7; TRBD1 aligns across 8 bases. The junction had 8 bases not matched to a gene; V was cut back by 4 bases and J by 3 bases. Germline V CDR1 and CDR2: GTSNPN, SVGIG (reference sequence). This CDR3 has 14 residues. For the CDR3, the DNA is TGTGCCTGGACCGGACAGGGTTTTGACTACGAGCAGTACTTC. Translated, it gives CAWTGQGFDYEQYF.

The chain has TRBV7-2 and TRBJ2-5, with TRBD2 matching over 15 bases. The germline gives CDR1 SGHTA, CDR2 FQGNSA. This CDR3 has 16 amino acids. J was trimmed by 4 bases and V by 5 bases; bases with no gene match: 5. The CDR3 loop reads CASSPRTSGRGETQYF. The CDR3 region has the DNA TGTGCCAGCAGCCCTCGGACTAGCGGGAGGGGAGAGACCCAGTACTTC.

The rearrangement uses TRBV6-5 and TRBJ2-7, with D perhaps matching TRBD2 (5 bases). The V end was cut by 3 bases, the J end by 3 bases, with 9 bases between. CDR1 is MNHEY, CDR2 SVGAGI, per germline. The CDR3 length is 13 residues. The CDR3 sequence is CASSYGSFYEQYF. In nucleotides, the CDR3 is TGTGCCAGCAGTTATGGGAGCTTCTACGAGCAGTACTTC.

This clonotype was counted ten times or more. The chain recombines TRBV27 with TRBJ1-5; no clear D gene. Germline values: CDR1 MNHEY, CDR2 SMNVEV (reference sequence). This CDR3 is 15 amino acids long. Trimming shortened V by 1 base and J by 4 bases, and 11 bases separated the two germline ends. DNA of the CDR3: TGTGCCAGCAGTTTATTCGCACGAGGGAATCAGCCCCAGCATTTT. As protein: CASSLFARGNQPQHF.

There are a few counts of this clonotype. This chain joins TRBV20-1 and TRBJ2-5, with 13 bases that match TRBD2. Germline V lookup: CDR1 DFQATT, CDR2 SNEGSKA (reference sequence). This CDR3 is built from 15 residues. V trimming: 0 bases; J trimming: 5 bases; junction bases outside the gene matches: 3. CDR3 nucleotide sequence: TGCAGTGCTAGAGATGGACTAGCGGGGGAGGAGACCCAGTACTTC. This translates into CSARDGLAGEETQYF.

Concerning this clonotype itself: A much bigger clone sits one base away, suggesting this may be a read error. The genes are TRBV7-9 and TRBJ1-1; D unresolved. This CDR3 is built from 11 residues. V dropped 5 bases and J dropped 13 bases, with 14 bases sitting between them. Germline values: CDR1 SEHNR, CDR2 FQNEAQ (reference sequence). The CDR3 region is CASSVGRKVFF. In nucleotides, the CDR3 is TGTGCCAGCAGCGTAGGGCGGAAAGTTTTCTTT.

This clonotype was recorded at least ten times. The genes are TRBV2 and TRBJ2-5; unclear D gene. V was cut by 11 bases and J by 2 bases, with 21 bases left in between. Germline-derived CDR1 and CDR2 are SNHLY and FYNNEI. The CDR3 is 15 residues long. CDR3 residues: CARFTWQEKQETQYF. The CDR3, as DNA: TGTGCCCGCTTTACTTGGCAGGAGAAACAAGAGACCCAGTACTTC.

This clonotype showed up many times. This chain connects TRBV28 to TRBJ1-5; 8 positions agree with TRBD1. The CDR3 has 17 amino acids. In germline, CDR1 is MDHEN, CDR2 SYDVKM. V lost 6 bases to trimming and J lost 2 bases; unmatched junction nucleotides: 12. The CDR3 DNA follows: TGTGCCAGCAGCGACTTGACAGGGGCTTCGGGCAATCAGCCCCAGCATTTT. Translation: CASSDLTGASGNQPQHF.

There are many counts of this clonotype. V gene TRBV29-1 combines with J gene TRBJ2-7; TRBD2 matches 7 bases. Germline loops: CDR1 SQVTM, CDR2 ANQGSEA. With V trimmed by 6 bases and J by 4 bases, 3 bases remained unmatched. CDR3 size: 11 residues. The CDR3 sequence: CSVPGGYEQYF. The CDR3 nucleotides are TGCAGCGTCCCCGGGGGGTACGAGCAGTACTTC.

The V and J genes are TRBV6-1 and TRBJ2-2; D is unclear. The CDR3 runs to 15 residues. Per germline, CDR1 MNHNS and CDR2 SASEGT. V was pared by 1 base and J by 3 bases, with 9 bases between. The CDR3 DNA sequence: TGTGCCAGCAGTGAAGGGGTAGCAGACACCGGGGAGCTGTTTTTT. As protein: CASSEGVADTGELFF.

This clonotype was counted many times. The J gene is TRBJ2-7, the V gene TRBV2; a weak D match, TRBD2 (5 bases). CDR1 and CDR2 (germline): SNHLY, FYNNEI. V was trimmed by 8 bases and J by 5 bases, leaving 10 bases between them. CDR3 length: 11 residues. CDR3 loop: CASLGGNEQYF. CDR3 nucleotides: TGTGCCAGCTTAGGAGGTAACGAGCAGTACTTC.

This clonotype was seen ten or more times. CDR3 bases: TGTGCCAGCAGTTTTAACAGGAATTCCTACGAGCAGTACTTC. Amino acid sequence: CASSFNRNSYEQYF. The chain employs TRBV28 and TRBJ2-7; D might be TRBD1 (5 bases). Germline lookup yields CDR1 MDHEN and CDR2 SYDVKM. The CDR3 length is 14 residues. The V end lost 3 bases, the J end lost 1 base, and 10 bases lay between the germline ends.

There are many counts of this clonotype. The chain links TRBV6-1 to TRBJ1-2; possible D gene TRBD1, 6 bases. Germline assignment: CDR1 MNHNS and CDR2 SASEGT. V was pared by 5 bases and J by 6 bases, with 13 bases between. CDR3 length: 13 residues. Here the CDR3 DNA reads TGTGCCAGCAGTCGCGGGACATTAGATGGCTACACCTTC. It codes for CASSRGTLDGYTF.

This clonotype was detected ten times or more. The chain joins TRBV28 to TRBJ2-7; D perhaps matches TRBD1 (5 bases). Trimming left V 6 bases short and J 1 base short, with 16 bases between. CDR3 size: 15 residues. The germline CDR1 and CDR2 sequences are MDHEN and SYDVKM. CDR3 residues: CASSPRQLPSYEQYF. The CDR3 DNA sequence: TGTGCCAGCAGCCCACGACAGCTCCCTTCCTACGAGCAGTACTTC.

Ten or more counts support this clonotype. The chain links TRBV6-5 to TRBJ1-3; maybe TRBD1 (5 bases). V shed 1 base and J shed 0 bases, with 13 bases lying between them. From germline, CDR1 is MNHEY and CDR2 SVGAGI. This CDR3 has 17 residues. The CDR3 region has the DNA TGTGCCAGCAGTTACTTGGGAGGGGACGGCTCTGGAAACACCATATATTTT. This translates into CASSYLGGDGSGNTIYF.